The table lists the clone carrying this T cell receptor beta chain with many counts. The data derive from a study of T cells after yellow fever vaccination. The CDR3 is 14 amino acids. Germline CDR1 DFQATT, CDR2 SNEGSKA (reference sequence). V was pared by 0 bases and J by 3 bases, with 10 bases between. One entry per CDR3 protein results from TCRdb running MiXCR on the 5' RACE reads. Among 250,000 or so distinct CDR3 sequences, approximately 3.8% were seen once, and the ten largest hold roughly a fifth. Sequenced material: PBMCs, taken 15 days after the yellow fever booster vaccination. This TCR came from a man aged 18 to 29 who received the YFV17D yellow fever vaccine. The chain carries TRBV20-1 and TRBJ2-3; a possible D gene is TRBD2 (5 bases). The CDR3 is CSAREIEGTDTQYF. The CDR3 bases are TGCAGTGCTAGAGAGATCGAGGGTACAGATACGCAGTATTTT.